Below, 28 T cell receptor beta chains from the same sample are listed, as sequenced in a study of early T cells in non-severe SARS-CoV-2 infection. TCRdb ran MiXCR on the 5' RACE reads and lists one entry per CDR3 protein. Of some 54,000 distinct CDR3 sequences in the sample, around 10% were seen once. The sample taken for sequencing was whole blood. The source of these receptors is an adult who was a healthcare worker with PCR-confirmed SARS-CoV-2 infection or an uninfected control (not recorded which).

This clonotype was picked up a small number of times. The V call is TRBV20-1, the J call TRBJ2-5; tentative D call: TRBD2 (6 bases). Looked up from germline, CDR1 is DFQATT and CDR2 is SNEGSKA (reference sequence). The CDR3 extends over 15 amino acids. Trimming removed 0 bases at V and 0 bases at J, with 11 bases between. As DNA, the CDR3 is TGCAGTGCTAGAGATAGCGGACCGTACCAAGAGACCCAGTACTTC. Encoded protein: CSARDSGPYQETQYF.

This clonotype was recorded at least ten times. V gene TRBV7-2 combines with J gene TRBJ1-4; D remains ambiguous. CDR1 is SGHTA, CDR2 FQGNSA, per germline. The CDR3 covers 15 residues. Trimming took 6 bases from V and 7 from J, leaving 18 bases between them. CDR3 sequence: CASSSVAAAGEKLFF. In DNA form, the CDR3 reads TGTGCCAGCAGTTCAGTGGCCGCCGCAGGTGAAAAACTGTTTTTT.

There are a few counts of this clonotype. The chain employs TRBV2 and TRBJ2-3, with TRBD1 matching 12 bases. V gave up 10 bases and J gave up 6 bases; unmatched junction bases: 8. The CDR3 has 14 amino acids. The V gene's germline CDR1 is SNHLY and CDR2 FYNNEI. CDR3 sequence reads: CATSGDRGQDTQYF. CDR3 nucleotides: TGTGCCACCTCCGGGGACAGGGGGCAGGATACGCAGTATTTT.

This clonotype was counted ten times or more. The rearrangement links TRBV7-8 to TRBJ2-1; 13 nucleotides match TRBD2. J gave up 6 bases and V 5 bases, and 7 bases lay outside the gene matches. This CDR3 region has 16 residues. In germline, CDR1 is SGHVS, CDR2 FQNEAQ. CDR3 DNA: TGTGCCAGCAGCCTTAAGACTAGCGGGGGGATCAATGAGCAGTTCTTC. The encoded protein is CASSLKTSGGINEQFF.

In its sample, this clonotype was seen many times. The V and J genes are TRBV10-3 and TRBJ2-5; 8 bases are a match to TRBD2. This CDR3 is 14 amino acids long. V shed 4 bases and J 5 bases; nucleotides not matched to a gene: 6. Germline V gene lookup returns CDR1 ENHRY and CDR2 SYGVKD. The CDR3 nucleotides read TGTGCCATCAGTGGTCAGCGGGAGTTCGAGACCCAGTACTTC. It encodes CAISGQREFETQYF.

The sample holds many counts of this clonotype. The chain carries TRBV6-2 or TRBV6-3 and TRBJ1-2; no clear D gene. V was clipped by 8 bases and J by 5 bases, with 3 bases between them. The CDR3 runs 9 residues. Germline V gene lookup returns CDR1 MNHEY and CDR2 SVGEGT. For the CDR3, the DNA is TGTGCCAGCGAGTATGGCTACACCTTC. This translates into CASEYGYTF.

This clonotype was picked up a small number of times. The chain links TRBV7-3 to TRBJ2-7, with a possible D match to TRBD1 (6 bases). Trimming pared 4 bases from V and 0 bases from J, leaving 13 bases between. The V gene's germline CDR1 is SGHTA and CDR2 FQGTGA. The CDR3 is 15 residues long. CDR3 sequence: CASSSGAPISYEQYF. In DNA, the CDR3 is TGTGCCAGCAGCTCAGGGGCCCCCATCTCCTACGAGCAGTACTTC.

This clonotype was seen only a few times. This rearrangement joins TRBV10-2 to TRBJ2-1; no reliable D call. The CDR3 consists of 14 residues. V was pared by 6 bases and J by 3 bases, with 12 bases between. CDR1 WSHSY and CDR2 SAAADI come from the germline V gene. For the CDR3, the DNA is TGCGCCAGCAGCGAGCAGACCTACTACAATGAGCAGTTCTTC. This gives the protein CASSEQTYYNEQFF.

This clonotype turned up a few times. CDR3 nucleotides: TGTGCCAGCAGTTTAGCGCGACGGAAAGAGACCCAGTACTTC. This sequence encodes CASSLARRKETQYF. The chain employs TRBV6-2 or TRBV6-3 and TRBJ2-5; D possibly corresponds to TRBD2 (5 bases). CDR3 size: 14 residues. Germline assignment: CDR1 MNHEY and CDR2 SVGEGT. With 4 bases removed from V and 3 bases from J, the gap between germline ends came to 12 bases.

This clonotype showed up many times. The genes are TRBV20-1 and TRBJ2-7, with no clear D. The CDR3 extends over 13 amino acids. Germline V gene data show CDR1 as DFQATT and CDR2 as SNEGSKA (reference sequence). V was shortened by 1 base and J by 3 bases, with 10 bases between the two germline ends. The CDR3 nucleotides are TGCAGTGCTAGAGCGGTTGGTAGCTACGAGCAGTACTTC. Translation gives CSARAVGSYEQYF.

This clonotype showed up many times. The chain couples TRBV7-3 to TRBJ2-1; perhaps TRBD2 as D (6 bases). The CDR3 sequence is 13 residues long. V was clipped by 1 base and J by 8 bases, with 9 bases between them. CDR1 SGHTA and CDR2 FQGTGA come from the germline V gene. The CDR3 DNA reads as TGTGCCAGCAGCTTAATAGGAGGGTATGAGCAGTTCTTC. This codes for CASSLIGGYEQFF.

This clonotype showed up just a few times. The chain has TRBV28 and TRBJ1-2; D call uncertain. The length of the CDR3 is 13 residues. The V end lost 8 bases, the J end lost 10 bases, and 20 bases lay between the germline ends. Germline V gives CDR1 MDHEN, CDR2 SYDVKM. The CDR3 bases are TGTGCCAGCCGAAATCCGACTCTCTCTGACTACACCTTC. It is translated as CASRNPTLSDYTF.

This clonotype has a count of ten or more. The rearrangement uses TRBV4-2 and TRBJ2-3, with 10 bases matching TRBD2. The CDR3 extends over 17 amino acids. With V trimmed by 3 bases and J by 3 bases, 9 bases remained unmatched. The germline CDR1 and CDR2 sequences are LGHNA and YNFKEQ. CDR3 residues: CASSQVPSGSGTDTQYF. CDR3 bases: TGTGCCAGCAGCCAGGTCCCTAGCGGGAGCGGAACAGATACGCAGTATTTT.

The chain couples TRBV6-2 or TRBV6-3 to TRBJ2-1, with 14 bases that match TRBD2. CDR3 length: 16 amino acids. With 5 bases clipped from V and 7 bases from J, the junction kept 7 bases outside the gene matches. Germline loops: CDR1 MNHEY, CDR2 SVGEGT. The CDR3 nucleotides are TGTGCCAGCAGTCGCCCGTGGACTAGCGGGAGGAATGAGCAGTTCTTC. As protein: CASSRPWTSGRNEQFF.

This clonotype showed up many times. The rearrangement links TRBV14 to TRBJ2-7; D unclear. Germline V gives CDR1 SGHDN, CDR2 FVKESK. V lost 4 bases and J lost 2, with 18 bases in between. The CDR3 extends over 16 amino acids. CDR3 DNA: TGTGCCAGCAGCCTCACCCTGGGGTTTCGTACCTACGAGCAGTACTTC. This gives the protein CASSLTLGFRTYEQYF. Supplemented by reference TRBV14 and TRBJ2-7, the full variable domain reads EAGVTQFPSHSVIEKGQTVTLRCDPISGHDNLYWYRRVMGKEIKFLLHFVKESKQDESGMPNNRFLAERTGGTYSTLKVQPAELEDSGVYFCASSLTLGFRTYEQYFGPGTRLTVT.

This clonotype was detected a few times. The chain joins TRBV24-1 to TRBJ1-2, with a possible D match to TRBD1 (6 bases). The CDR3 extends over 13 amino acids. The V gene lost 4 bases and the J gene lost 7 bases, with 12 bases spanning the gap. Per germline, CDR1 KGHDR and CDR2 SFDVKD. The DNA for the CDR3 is TGTGCCACCAGTGAAGGGGTGACAGGTGGCTACACCTTC. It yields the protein CATSEGVTGGYTF.

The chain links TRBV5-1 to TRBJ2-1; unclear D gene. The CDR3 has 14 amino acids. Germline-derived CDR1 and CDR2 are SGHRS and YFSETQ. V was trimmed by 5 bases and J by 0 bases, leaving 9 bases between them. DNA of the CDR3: TGCGCCAGCAGGGAGATGAGCTCCTACAATGAGCAGTTCTTC. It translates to CASREMSSYNEQFF.

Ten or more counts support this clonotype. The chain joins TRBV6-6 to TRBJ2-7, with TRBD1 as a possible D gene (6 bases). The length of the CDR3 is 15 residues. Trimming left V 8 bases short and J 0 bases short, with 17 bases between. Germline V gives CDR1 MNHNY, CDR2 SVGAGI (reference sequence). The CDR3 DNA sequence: TGTGCCAGCGGGGGCCGGGACCAACTCTCCTACGAGCAGTACTTC. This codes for CASGGRDQLSYEQYF.

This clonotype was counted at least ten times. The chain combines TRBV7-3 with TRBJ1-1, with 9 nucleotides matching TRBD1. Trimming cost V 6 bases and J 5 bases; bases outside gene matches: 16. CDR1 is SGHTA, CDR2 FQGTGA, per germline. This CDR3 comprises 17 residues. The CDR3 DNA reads TGTGCCAGCAGTCCGGGGATTGCACAGGGGGCAGGAACTGAAGCTTTCTTT. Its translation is CASSPGIAQGAGTEAFF.

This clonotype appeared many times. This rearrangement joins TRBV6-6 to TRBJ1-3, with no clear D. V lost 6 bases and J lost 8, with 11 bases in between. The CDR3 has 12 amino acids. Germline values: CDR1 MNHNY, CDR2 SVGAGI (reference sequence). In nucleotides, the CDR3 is TGTGCCAGCAGCGCCTCCGTGGACACCATATATTTT. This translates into CASSASVDTIYF.

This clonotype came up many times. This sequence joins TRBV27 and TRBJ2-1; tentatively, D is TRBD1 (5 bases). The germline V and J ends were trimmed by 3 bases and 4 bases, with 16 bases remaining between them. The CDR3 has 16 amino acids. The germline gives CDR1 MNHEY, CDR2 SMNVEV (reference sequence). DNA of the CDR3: TGTGCCAGCAGTTTTTCAGGGCCAAGTTTGTACAATGAGCAGTTCTTC. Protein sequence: CASSFSGPSLYNEQFF.

CDR3 loop: CASSPPTGNNYGYTF. CDR3 DNA sequence: TGTGCCAGCTCACCCCCGACAGGGAATAACTATGGCTACACCTTC. The rearrangement uses TRBV18 and TRBJ1-2; 7 bases are a match to TRBD1. V dropped 3 bases and J dropped 1; count of bases not matched to a gene: 5. The CDR3 spans 15 residues. Germline CDR1 reads KGHSH; CDR2 reads LQKENI.

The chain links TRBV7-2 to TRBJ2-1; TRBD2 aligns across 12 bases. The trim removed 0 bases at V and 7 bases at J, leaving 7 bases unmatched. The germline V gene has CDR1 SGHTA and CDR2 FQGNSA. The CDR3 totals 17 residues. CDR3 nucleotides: TGTGCCAGCAGCTTAGCGGCCCAAGGACTAGCGGGGAATGAGCAGTTCTTC. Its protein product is CASSLAAQGLAGNEQFF.

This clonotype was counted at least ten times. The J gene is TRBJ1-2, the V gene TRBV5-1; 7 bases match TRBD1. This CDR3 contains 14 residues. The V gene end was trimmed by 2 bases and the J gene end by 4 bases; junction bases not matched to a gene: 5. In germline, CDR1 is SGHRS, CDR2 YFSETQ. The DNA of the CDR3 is TGCGCCAGCAGCTTCAGGGGGATGGGCTATGGCTACACCTTC. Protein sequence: CASSFRGMGYGYTF.

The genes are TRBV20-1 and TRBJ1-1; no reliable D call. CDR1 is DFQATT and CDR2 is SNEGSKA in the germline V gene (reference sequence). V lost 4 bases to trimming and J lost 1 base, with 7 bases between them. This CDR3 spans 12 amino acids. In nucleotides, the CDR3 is TGCAGTGCTATCCCCAGGAACACTGAAGCTTTCTTT. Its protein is CSAIPRNTEAFF.

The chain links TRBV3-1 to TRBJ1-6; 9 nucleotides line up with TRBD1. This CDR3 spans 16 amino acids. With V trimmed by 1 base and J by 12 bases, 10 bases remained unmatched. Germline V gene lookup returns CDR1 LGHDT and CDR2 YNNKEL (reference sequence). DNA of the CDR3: TGTGCCAGCAGCCAAGGCCTGAGTGGACAGGGGATACCCCTCCACTTT. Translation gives CASSQGLSGQGIPLHF.

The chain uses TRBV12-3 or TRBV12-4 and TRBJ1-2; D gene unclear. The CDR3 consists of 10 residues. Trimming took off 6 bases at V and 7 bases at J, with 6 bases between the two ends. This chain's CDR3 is CASSPPGYTF. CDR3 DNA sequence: TGTGCCAGCAGCCCCCCTGGCTACACCTTC.

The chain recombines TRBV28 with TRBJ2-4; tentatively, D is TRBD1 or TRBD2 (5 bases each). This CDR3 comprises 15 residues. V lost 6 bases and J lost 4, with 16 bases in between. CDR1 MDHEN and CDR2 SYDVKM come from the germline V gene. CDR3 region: CASRTPGAMKNIQYF. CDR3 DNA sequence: TGTGCCAGCAGAACACCCGGGGCAATGAAAAACATTCAGTACTTC.